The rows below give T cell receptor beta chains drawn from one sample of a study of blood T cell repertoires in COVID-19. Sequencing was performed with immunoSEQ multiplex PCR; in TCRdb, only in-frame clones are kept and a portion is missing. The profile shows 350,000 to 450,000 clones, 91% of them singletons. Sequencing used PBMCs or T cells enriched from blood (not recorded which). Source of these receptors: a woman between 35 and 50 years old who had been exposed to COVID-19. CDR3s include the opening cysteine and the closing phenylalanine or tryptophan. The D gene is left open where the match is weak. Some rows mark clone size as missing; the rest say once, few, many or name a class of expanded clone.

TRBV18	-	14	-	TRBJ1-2	TGTGCCAGCTCACCACCGGCAACAGGGAATAGTTACACCTTC	CASSPPATGNSYTF
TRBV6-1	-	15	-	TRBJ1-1	TGTGCCAGCAGTGAATTTGGCAGGGCGAACACTGAAGCTTTCTTT	CASSEFGRANTEAFF
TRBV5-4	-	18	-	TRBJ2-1	TGTGCCAGCAGCCAGCCTGCCGGGACAATCGGCTCCTACAATGAGCAGTTCTTC	CASSQPAGTIGSYNEQFF
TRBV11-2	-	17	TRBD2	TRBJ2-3	TGTGCCAGCAGCTCCTCGAGGTTAGCGGGGTTGGCAGATACGCAGTATTTT	CASSSSRLAGLADTQYF
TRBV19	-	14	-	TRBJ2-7	TGTGCCAGTAGTATGTACCGGGAGACAGACGAGCAGTACTTC	CASSMYRETDEQYF
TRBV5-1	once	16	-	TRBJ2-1	TGCGCCAGCAGCCCAGGACTCACGGTGGGGAACAATGAGCAGTTCTTC	CASSPGLTVGNNEQFF
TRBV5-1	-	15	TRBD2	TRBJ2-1	TGCGCCAGCAGCTTGGGGACTAGCGGGAGGCATGAGCAGTTCTTC	CASSLGTSGRHEQFF
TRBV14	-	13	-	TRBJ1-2	TGTGCCAGCAGCCCTGACAGAGTTGGGCTCTACACCTTC	CASSPDRVGLYTF
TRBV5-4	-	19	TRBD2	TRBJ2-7	TGTGCCAGCAGCCCAAAATTACTAGCGGGAGGGCATAGAGGGAACGAGCAGTACTTC	CASSPKLLAGGHRGNEQYF
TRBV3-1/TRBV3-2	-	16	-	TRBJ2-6	TGTGCCAGCAGCCGCCAGGGAGGAGTTGGGGCCAACGTCCTGACTTTC	CASSRQGGVGANVLTF
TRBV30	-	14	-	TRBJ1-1	TGTGCCTGGAGCCAACAGGGAGCTGGTCTAGGGGCTTTCTTT	CAWSQQGAGLGAFF
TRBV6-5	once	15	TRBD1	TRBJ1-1	TGTGCCAGCAGTTACTCAGGGGGCCTCGGCACTGAAGCTTTCTTT	CASSYSGGLGTEAFF
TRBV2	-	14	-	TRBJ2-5	TGTGCCAGCAAGGGTGAGGGAACGAAAGAGACCCAGTACTTC	CASKGEGTKETQYF
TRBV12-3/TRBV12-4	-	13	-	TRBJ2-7	TGTGCCAGCAGTTTATTCGTCCCCTACGAGCAGTACTTC	CASSLFVPYEQYF
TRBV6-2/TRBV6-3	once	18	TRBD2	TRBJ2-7	TGTGCCAGCAGTTACTCGCGGACTAGCGGGGTAGTAACCTACGAGCAGTACTTC	CASSYSRTSGVVTYEQYF
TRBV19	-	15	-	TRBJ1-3	TGTGCCAGTAGCCTCGGCCCGAATTCCGGGGACACCATATATTTT	CASSLGPNSGDTIYF